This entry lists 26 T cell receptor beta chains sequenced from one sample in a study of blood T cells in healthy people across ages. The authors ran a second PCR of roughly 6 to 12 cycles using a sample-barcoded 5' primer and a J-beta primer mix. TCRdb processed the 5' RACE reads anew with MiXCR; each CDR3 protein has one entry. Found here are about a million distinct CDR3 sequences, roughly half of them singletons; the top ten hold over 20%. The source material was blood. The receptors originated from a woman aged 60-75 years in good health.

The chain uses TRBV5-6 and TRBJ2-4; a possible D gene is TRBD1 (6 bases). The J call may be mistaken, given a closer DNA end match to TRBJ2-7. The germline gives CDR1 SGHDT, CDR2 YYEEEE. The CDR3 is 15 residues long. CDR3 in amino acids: CASSSVRLQGDEQYF. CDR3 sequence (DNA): TGTGCCAGCAGCTCGGTTCGTTTACAGGGCGACGAGCAGTACTTC.

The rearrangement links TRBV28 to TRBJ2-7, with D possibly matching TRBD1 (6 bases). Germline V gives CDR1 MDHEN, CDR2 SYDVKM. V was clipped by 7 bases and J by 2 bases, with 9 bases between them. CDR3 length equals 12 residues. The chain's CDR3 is CASKGVTYEQYF. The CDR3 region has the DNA TGTGCCAGCAAGGGGGTTACCTACGAGCAGTACTTC.

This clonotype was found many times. The CDR3 DNA reads TGCGCCAGCAGCCAAGGACTGAACTACGAGCAGTACTTC. Translating it yields CASSQGLNYEQYF. This chain joins TRBV4-3 and TRBJ2-7, with no clear D. Trimming shortened V by 1 base and J by 3 bases, and 7 bases separated the two germline ends. The CDR3 runs 13 residues. Germline V CDR1 and CDR2: LGHNA, YSLEER.

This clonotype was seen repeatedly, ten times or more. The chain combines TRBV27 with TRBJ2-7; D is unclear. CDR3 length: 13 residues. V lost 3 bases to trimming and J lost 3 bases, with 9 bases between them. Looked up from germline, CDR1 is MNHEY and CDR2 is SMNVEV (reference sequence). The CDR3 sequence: CASSLRINYEQYF. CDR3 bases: TGTGCCAGCAGTTTGCGGATAAACTACGAGCAGTACTTC.

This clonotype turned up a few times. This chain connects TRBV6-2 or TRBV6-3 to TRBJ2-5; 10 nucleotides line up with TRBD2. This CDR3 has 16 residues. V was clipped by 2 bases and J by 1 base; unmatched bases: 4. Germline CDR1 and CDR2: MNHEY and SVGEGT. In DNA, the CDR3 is TGTGCCAGCAGTTACGGGACTAGCGTTTCCCAAGAGACCCAGTACTTC. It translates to CASSYGTSVSQETQYF.

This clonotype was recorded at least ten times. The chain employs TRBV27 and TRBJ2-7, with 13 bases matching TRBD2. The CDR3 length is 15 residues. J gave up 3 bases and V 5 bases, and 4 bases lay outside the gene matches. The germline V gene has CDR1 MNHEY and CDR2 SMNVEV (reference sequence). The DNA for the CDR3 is TGTGCCAGCAGTCCCGGGACTAGCGGGATCTACGAGCAGTACTTC. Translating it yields CASSPGTSGIYEQYF.

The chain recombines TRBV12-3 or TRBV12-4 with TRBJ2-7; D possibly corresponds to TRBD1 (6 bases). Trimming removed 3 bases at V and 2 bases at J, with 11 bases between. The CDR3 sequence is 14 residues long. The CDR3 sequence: CASSFTGIPYEQYF. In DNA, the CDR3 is TGTGCCAGCAGTTTTACAGGGATTCCCTACGAGCAGTACTTC.

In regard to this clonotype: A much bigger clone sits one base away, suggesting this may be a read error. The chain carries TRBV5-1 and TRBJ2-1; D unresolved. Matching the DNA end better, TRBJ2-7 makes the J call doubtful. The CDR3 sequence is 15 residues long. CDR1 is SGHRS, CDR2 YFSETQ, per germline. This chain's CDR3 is CASSLGGPPYNEQYF. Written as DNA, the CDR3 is TGCGCCAGCAGCTTGGGCGGACCCCCCTACAATGAGCAGTACTTC.

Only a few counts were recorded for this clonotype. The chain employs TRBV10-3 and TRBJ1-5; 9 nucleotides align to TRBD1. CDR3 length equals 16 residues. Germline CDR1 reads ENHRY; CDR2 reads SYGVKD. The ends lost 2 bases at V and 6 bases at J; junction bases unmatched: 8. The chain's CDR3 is CAISEVWTGVSQPQHF. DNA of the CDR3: TGTGCCATCAGTGAGGTCTGGACAGGGGTTTCTCAGCCCCAGCATTTT.

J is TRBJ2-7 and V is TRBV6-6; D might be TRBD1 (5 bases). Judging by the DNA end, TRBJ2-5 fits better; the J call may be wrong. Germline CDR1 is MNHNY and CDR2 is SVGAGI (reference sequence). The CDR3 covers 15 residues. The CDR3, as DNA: TGTGCCAGCAGTTACGCGAAACAGGCCCGGGAGACCCAGTACTTC. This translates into CASSYAKQARETQYF.

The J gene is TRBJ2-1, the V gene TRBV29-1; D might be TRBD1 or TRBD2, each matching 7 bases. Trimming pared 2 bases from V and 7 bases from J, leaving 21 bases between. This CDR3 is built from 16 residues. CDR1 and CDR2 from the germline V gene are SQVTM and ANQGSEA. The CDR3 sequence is CSVEKKGGGAFNEQFF. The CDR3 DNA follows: TGCAGCGTTGAAAAAAAGGGAGGGGGCGCTTTTAATGAGCAGTTCTTC.

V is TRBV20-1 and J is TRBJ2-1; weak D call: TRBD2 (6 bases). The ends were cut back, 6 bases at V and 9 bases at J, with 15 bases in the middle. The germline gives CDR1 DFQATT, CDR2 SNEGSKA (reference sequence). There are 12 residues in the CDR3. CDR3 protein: CSAGREGSEQFF. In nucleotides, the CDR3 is TGCAGTGCCGGGAGAGAAGGGAGTGAGCAGTTCTTC.

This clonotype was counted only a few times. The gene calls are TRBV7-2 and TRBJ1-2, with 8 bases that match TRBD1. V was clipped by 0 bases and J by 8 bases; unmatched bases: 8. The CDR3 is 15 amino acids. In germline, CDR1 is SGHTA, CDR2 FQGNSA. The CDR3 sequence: CASSLASGQGLGYTF. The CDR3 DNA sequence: TGTGCCAGCAGCTTAGCGTCAGGACAGGGTTTGGGCTACACCTTC. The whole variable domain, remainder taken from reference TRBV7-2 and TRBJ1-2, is GAGVSQSPSNKVTEKGKDVELRCDPISGHTALYWYRQSLGQGLEFLIYFQGNSAPDKSGLPSDRFSAERTGGSVSTLTIQRTQQEDSAVYLCASSLASGQGLGYTFGSGTRLTVV.

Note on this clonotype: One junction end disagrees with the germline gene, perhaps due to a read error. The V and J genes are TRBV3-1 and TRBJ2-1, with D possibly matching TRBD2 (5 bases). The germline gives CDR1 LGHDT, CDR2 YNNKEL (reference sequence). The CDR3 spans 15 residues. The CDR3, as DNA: TGTGCCAACAGCCAACTCGGGGTCTCCTACAATGAGCAGTTCTTC. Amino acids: CANSQLGVSYNEQFF.

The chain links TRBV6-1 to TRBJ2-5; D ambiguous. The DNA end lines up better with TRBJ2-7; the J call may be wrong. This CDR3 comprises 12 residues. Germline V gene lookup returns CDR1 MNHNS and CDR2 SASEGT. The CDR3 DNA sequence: TGTGCCAGCAGTCATGTGGGTTACGAGCAGTACTTC. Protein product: CASSHVGYEQYF.

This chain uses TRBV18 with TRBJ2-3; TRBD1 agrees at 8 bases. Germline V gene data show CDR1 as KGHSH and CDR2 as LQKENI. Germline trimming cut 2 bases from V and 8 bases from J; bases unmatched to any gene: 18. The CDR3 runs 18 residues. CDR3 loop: CASSPEERTGLSLSTQYF. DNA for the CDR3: TGTGCCAGCTCACCAGAAGAAAGGACAGGGCTTTCGCTTAGTACGCAGTATTTT.

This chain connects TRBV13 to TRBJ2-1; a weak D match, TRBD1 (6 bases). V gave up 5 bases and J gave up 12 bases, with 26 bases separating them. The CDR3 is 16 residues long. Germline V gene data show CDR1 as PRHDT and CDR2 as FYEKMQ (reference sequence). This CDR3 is CASSVVGSGVVSVQFF. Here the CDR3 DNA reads TGTGCCAGCAGCGTAGTAGGATCAGGGGTGGTAAGTGTGCAGTTCTTC.

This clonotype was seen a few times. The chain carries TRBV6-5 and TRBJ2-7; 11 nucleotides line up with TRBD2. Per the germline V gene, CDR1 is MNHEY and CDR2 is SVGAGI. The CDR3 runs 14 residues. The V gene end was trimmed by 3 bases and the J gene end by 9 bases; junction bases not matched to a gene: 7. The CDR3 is CASSYSGRGGAQYF. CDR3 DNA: TGTGCCAGCAGTTATAGCGGGAGGGGCGGGGCGCAGTACTTC.

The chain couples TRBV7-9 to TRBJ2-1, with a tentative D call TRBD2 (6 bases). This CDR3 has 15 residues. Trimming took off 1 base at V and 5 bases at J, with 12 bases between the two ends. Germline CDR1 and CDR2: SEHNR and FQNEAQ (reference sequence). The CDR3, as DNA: TGTGCCAGCAGCTTAGGGTCGGGGGTTAACAATGAGCAGTTCTTC. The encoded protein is CASSLGSGVNNEQFF.

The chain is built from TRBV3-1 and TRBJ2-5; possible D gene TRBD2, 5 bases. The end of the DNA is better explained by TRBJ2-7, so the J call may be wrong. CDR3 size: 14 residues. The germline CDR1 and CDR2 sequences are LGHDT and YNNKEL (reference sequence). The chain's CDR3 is CASSPRTLPFEQYF. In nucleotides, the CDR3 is TGTGCCAGCAGCCCTCGGACTTTACCCTTCGAGCAGTACTTC.

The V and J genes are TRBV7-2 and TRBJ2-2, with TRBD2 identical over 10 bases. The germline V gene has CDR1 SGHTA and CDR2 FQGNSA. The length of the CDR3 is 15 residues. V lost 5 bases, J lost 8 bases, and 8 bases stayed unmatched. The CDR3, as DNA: TGTGCCAGCAGCCACGGACTAGCGGACAAGGGGGAGCTGTTTTTT. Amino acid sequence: CASSHGLADKGELFF. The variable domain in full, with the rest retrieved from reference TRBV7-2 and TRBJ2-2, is GAGVSQSPSNKVTEKGKDVELRCDPISGHTALYWYRQSLGQGLEFLIYFQGNSAPDKSGLPSDRFSAERTGGSVSTLTIQRTQQEDSAVYLCASSHGLADKGELFFGEGSRLTVL.

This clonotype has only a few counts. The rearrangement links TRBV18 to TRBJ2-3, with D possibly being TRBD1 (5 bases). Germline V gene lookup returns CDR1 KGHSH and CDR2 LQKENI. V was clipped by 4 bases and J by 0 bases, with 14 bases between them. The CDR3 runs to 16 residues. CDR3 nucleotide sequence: TGTGCCAGCTCACTCCCGACAGCCTCTAGCACAGATACGCAGTATTTT. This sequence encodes CASSLPTASSTDTQYF.

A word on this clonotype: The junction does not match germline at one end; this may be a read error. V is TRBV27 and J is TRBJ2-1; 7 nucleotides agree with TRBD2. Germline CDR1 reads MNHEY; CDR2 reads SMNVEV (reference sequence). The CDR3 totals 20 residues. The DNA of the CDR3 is TGTGCCAGCAGTTTAGTCCCAGCGGGAACGACTCGGGCGACCTACAATAAGCAGTTCTTC. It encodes CASSLVPAGTTRATYNKQFF.

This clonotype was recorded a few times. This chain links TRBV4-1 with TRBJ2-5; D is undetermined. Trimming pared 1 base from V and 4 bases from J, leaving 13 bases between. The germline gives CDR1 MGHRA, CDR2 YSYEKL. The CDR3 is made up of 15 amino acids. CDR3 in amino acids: CASSQATSGAETQYF. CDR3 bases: TGCGCCAGCAGCCAAGCTACCTCGGGTGCAGAGACCCAGTACTTC.

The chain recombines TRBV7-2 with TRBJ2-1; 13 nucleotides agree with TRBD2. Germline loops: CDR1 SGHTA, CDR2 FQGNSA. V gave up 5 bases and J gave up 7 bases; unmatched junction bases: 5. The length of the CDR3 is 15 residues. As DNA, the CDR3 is TGTGCCAGCAGCCGGACTAGCGGGAGTAGTAATGAGCAGTTCTTC. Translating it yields CASSRTSGSSNEQFF.

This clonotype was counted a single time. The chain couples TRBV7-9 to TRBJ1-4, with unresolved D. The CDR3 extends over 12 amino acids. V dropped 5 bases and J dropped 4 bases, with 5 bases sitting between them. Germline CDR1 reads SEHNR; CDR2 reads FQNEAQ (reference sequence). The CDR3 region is CASSKNNEKLFF. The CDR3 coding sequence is TGTGCCAGCAGCAAAAATAATGAAAAACTGTTTTTT.